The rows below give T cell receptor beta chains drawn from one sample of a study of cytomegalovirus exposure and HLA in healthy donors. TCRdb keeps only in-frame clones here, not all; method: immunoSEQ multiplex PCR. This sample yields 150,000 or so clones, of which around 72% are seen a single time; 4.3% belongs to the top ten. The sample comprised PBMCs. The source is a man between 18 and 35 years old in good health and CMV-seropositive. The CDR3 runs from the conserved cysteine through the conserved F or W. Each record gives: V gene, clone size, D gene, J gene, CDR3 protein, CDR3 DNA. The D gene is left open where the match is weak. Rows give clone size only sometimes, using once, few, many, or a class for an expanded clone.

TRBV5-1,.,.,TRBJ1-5,CASSPTTSQPQHF,TGCGCCAGCAGCCCCACCACAAGTCAGCCCCAGCATTTT
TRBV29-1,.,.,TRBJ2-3,CSVDPGSTDTQYF,TGCAGCGTTGATCCGGGTTCCACAGATACGCAGTATTTT
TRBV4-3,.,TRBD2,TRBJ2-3,CASSQDGTSRGGDTQYF,TGCGCCAGCAGCCAAGATGGGACTAGCCGTGGGGGAGATACGCAGTATTTT
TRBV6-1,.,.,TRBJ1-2,CASSPSGGTGYTF,TGTGCCAGCAGTCCCTCGGGGGGGACCGGCTACACCTTC
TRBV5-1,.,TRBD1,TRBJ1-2,CASSPQGQDYYGYTF,TGCGCCAGCAGCCCACAAGGACAGGATTACTATGGCTACACCTTC
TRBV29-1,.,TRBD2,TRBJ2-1,CSVLTSGRPSSYNEQFF,TGCAGCGTGCTGACTAGCGGGAGGCCCAGCTCCTACAATGAGCAGTTCTTC
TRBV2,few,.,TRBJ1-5,CASRDSGGDQPQHF,TGTGCCAGCAGGGACTCCGGGGGTGATCAGCCCCAGCATTTT
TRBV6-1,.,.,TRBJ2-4,CASSETPLPYF,TGTGCCAGCAGTGAGACTCCTTTGCCGTACTTC
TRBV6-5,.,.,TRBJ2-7,CASSYSTSAYEQYF,TGTGCCAGCAGTTACTCCACGAGCGCCTACGAGCAGTACTTC
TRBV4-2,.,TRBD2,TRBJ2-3,CASSQLTSGGARTDTQYF,TGTGCCAGCAGCCAGCTTACTAGCGGGGGGGCCCGCACAGATACGCAGTATTTT
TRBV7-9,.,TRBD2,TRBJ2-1,CASSLSLAGTDNEQFF,TGTGCCAGCAGCCTATCACTAGCGGGAACCGACAATGAGCAGTTCTTC
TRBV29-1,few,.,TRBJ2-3,CSVEGGKGTDTQYF,TGCAGCGTTGAAGGCGGGAAGGGCACAGATACGCAGTATTTT
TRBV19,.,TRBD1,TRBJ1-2,CASTSGTGMYYGYTF,TGTGCCAGTACGTCCGGGACAGGGATGTACTATGGCTACACCTTC
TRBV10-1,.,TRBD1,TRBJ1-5,CASSEGALPRGRQPQHF,TGCGCCAGCAGTGAAGGAGCCTTGCCCAGGGGGCGTCAGCCCCAGCATTTT
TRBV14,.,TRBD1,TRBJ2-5,CASSRDRMDSTLETQYF,TGTGCCAGCAGTCGGGACAGGATGGATTCAACTCTGGAGACCCAGTACTTC
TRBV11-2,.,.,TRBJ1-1,CASGGGLNTEAFF,TGTGCCAGCGGGGGAGGGCTGAATACTGAAGCTTTCTTT
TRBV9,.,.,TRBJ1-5,CASSVTQGGPQHF,TGTGCCAGCAGCGTGACACAAGGGGGGCCCCAGCATTTT
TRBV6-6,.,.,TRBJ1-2,CASRDGTRPPLGYTF,TGTGCCAGCAGGGATGGGACAAGACCTCCTCTTGGCTACACCTTC
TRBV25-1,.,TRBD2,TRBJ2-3,CASSPSYGTRNQDTQYF,TGTGCCAGCAGTCCCTCGTACGGGACTAGGAATCAAGATACGCAGTATTTT
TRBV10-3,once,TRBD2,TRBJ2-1,CAISGLAGDSYNEQFF,TGTGCCATCAGTGGACTAGCGGGGGACTCCTACAATGAGCAGTTCTTC
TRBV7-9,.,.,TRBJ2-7,CASVPTSSYEQYF,TGTGCCAGCGTCCCCACTAGCAGCTACGAGCAGTACTTC
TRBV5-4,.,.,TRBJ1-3,CASSFQGGNTIYF,TGTGCCAGCAGCTTTCAGGGGGGAAACACCATATATTTT